This T cell receptor (beta chain) emerged from a study of T cell repertoires in cytomegalovirus infection. Study as a whole: From public TCR beta signatures came an indication of both CMV infection and matching HLA type.

TCRdb fed the reads into MiXCR, producing one record per CDR3 protein. The table lists about 460,000 distinct CDR3 sequences, roughly 12% of them singletons. As to this clonotype: Its antigen is undetermined.

Points from the study as a whole: CMV-specific HLA-C-restricted TCR beta clonotypes dominated the ex vivo response. Frequencies of public TCR beta families were cumulated, and this identified carriers of CMV plus the relevant HLA.

Sequencing was carried out using PBMCs. The TCR sequence derives from a human donor in good health (CMV status not recorded). Some clones in this sample may be carry-over from other donors' samples.

CDR3 sequence: CASSESGAGTGELFF. CDR3 sequence (DNA): TGTGCCAGCAGTGAATCGGGAGCAGGAACCGGGGAGCTGTTTTTT. The rearrangement links TRBV25-1 to TRBJ2-2, with a weak D call TRBD2 (6 bases). CDR3 length: 15 residues. Trimming removed 1 base from V and 5 bases from J, with 11 bases in between. Looked up from germline, CDR1 is MGHDK and CDR2 is SYGVNS.